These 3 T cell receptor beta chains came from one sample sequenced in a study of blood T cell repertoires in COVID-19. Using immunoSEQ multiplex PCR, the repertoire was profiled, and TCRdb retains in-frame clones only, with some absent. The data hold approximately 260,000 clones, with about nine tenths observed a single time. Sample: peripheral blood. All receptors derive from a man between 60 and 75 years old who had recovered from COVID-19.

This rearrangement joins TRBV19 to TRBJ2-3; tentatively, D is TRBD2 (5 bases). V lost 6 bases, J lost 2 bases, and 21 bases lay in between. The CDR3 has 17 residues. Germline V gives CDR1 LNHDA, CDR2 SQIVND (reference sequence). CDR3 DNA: TGTGCCAGTAGCCTCACATACCGAGAGGGTTTCACAGATACGCAGTATTTT. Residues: CASSLTYREGFTDTQYF.

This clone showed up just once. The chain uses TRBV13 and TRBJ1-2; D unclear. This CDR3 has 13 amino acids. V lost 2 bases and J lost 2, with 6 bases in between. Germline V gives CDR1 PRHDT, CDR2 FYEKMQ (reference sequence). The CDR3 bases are TGTGCCAGCAGCTTATCCGGGAACTATGGCTACACCTTC. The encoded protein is CASSLSGNYGYTF.

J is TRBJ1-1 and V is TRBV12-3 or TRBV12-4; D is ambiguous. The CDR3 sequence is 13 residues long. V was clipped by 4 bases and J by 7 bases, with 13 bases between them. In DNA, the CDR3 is TGTGCCAGCAGTTCCCTCGGACGGGGTGAAGCTTTCTTT. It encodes CASSSLGRGEAFF.